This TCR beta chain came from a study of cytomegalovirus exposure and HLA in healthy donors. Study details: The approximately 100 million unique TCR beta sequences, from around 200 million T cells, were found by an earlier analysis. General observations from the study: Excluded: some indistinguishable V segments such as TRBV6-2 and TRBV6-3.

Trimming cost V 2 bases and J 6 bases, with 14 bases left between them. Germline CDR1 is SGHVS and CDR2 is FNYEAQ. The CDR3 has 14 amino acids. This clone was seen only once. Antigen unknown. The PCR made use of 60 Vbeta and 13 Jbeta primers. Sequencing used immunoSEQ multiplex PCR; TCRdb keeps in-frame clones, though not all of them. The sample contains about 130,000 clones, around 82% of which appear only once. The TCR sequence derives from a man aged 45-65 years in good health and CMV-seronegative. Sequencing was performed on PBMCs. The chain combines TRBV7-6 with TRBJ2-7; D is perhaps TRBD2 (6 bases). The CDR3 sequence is CASSLSRERSEQYF. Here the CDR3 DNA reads TGTGCCAGCAGCTTATCCCGGGAGAGGAGCGAGCAGTACTTC.